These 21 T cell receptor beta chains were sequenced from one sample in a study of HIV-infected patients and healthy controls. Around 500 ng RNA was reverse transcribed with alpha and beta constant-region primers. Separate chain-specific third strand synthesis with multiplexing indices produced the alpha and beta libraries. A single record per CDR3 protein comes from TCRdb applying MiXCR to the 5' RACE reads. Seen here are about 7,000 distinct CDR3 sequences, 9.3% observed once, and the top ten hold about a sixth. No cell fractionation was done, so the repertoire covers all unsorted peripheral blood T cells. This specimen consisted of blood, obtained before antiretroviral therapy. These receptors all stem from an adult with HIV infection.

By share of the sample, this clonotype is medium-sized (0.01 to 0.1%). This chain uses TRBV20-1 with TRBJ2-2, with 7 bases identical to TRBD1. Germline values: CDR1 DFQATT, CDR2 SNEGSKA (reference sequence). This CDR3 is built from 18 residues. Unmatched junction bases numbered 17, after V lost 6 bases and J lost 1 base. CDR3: CSARRGQLTLRNTGELFF. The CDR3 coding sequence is TGCAGTGCCCGTCGGGGACAGCTCACCTTACGGAACACCGGGGAGCTGTTTTTT.

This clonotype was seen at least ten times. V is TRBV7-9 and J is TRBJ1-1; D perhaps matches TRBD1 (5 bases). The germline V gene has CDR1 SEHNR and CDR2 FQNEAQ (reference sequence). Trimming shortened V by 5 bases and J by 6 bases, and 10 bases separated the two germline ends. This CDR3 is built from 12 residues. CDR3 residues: CASSRTGPEAFF. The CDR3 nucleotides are TGTGCCAGCAGCCGAACAGGCCCTGAAGCTTTCTTT.

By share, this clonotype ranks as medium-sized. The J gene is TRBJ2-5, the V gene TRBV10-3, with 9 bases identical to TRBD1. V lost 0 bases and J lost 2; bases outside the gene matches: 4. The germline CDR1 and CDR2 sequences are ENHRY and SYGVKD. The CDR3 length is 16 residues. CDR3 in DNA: TGTGCCATCAGTGAGTCTACAGGGGGCGTTCAAGAGACCCAGTACTTC. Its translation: CAISESTGGVQETQYF.

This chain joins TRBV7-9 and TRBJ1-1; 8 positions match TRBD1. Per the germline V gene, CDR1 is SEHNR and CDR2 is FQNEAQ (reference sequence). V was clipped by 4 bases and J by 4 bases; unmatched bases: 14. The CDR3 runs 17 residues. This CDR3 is CASSSTLRQGASTEAFF. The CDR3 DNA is TGTGCCAGCAGCTCGACTTTGCGTCAGGGGGCGAGCACTGAAGCTTTCTTT.

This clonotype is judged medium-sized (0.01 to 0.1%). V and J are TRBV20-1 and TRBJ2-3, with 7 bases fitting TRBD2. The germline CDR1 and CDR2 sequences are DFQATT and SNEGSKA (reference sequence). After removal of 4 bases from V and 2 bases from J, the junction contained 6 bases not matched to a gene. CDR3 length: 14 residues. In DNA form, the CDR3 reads TGCAGTGCTATTCTAGCGGAGATCACAGATACGCAGTATTTT. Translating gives CSAILAEITDTQYF.

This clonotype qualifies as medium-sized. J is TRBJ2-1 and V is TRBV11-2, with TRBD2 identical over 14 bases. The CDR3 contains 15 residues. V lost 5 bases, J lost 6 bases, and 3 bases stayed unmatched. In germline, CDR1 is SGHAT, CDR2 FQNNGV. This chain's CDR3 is CASSPTSGRANEQFF. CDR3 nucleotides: TGTGCCAGCAGCCCGACTAGCGGGAGGGCCAATGAGCAGTTCTTC.

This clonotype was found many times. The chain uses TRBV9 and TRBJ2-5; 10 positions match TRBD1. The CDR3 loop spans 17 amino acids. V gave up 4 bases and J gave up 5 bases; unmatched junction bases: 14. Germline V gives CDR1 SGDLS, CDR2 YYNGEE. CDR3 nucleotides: TGTGCCAGCAGCTCCAGACTAAGGGACAGGGGCTCTGAGACCCAGTACTTC. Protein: CASSSRLRDRGSETQYF. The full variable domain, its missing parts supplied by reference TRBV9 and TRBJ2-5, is DSGVTQTPKHLITATGQRVTLRCSPRSGDLSVYWYQQSLDQGLQFLIQYYNGEERAKGNILERFSAQQFPDLHSELNLSSLELGDSALYFCASSSRLRDRGSETQYFGPGTRLLVL.

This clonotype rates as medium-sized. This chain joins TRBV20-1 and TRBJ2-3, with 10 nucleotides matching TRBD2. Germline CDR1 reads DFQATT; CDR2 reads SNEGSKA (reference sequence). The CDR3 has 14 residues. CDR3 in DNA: TGCATTCCCTCACCGGGACTAGCGACAGATACGCAGTATTTT. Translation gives CIPSPGLATDTQYF.

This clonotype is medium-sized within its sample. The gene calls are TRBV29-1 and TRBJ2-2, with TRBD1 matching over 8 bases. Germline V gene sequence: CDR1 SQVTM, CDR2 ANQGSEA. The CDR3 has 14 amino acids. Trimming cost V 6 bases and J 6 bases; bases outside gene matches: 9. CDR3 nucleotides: TGCAGCGTCCGAGACAGGGGCGCTTCCGGGGAGCTGTTTTTT. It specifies CSVRDRGASGELFF.

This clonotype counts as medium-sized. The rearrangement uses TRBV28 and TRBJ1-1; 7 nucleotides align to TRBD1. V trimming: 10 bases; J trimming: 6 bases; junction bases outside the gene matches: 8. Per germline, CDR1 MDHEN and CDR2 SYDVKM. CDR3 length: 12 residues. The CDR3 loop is CATRKTGPEAFF. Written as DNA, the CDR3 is TGTGCCACCCGGAAGACAGGGCCTGAAGCTTTCTTT.

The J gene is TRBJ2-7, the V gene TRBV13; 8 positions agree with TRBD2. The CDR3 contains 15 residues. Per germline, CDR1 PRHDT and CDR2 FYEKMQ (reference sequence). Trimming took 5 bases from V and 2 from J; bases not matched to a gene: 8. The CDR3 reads CASSGSGSETYEQYF. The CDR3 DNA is TGTGCCAGCAGCGGGAGCGGGAGCGAGACCTACGAGCAGTACTTC.

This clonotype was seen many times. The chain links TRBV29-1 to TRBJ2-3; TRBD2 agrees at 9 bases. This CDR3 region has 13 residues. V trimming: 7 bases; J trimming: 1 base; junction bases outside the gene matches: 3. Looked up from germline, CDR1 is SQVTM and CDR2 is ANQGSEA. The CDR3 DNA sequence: TGCAGCGCCCGACTAGCGGGCACAGATACGCAGTATTTT. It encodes CSARLAGTDTQYF.

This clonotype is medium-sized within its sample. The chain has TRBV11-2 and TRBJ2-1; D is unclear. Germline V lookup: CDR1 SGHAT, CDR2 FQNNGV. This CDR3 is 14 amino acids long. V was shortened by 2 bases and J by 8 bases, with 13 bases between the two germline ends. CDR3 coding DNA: TGTGCCAGCAGCTTATTAGTTGCCTCCGATGAGCAGTTCTTC. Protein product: CASSLLVASDEQFF.

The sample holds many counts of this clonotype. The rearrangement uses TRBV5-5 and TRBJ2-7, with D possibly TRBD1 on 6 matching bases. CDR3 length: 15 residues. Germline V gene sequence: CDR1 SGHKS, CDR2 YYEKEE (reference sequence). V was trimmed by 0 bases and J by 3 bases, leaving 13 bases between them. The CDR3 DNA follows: TGTGCCAGCAGCTTGGAGGGGGTCTCGGTCTACGAGCAGTACTTC. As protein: CASSLEGVSVYEQYF.

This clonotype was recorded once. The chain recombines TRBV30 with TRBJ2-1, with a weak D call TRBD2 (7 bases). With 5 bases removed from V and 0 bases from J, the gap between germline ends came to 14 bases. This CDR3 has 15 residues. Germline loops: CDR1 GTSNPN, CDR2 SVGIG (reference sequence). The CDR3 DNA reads TGTGCCTGGGCTCTTAGGGGGGGCTCCTACAATGAGCAGTTCTTC. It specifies CAWALRGGSYNEQFF.

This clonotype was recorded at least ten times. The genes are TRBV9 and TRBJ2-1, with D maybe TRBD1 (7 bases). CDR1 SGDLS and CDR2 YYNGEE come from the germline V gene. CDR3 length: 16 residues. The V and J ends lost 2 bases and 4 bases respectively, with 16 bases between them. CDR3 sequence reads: CASSVDPAGGYNEQFF. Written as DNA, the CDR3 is TGTGCCAGCAGCGTTGACCCTGCAGGGGGGTACAATGAGCAGTTCTTC.

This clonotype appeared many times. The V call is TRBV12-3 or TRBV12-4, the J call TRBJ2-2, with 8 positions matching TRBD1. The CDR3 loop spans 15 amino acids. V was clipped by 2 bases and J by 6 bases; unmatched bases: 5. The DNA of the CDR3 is TGTGCCAGCAGTTTACAGACAGGGGTACCCGGGGAGCTGTTTTTT. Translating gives CASSLQTGVPGELFF.

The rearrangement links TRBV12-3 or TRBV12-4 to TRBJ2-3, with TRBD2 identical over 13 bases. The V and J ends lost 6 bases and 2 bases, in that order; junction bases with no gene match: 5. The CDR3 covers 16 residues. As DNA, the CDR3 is TGTGCCAGCAGCACTACTAGCGGGGGGGCCACAGATACGCAGTATTTT. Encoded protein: CASSTTSGGATDTQYF.

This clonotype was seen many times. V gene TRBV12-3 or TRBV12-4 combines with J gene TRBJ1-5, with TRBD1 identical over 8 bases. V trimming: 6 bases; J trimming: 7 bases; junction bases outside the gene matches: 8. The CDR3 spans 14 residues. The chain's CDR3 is CASSNGQGGQPQHF. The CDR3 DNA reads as TGTGCCAGCAGCAACGGACAGGGCGGGCAGCCCCAGCATTTT.

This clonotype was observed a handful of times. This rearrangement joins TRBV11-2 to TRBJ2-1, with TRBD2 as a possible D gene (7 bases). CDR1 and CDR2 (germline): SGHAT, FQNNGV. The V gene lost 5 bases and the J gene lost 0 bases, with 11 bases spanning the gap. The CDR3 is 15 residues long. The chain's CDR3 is CASSEGGGSYNEQFF. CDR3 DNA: TGTGCCAGCAGCGAAGGGGGGGGCTCCTACAATGAGCAGTTCTTC.

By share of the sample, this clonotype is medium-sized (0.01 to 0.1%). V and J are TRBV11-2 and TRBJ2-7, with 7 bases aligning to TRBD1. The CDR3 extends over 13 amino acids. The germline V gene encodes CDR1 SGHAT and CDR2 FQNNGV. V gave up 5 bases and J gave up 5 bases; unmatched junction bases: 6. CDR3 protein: CASSPWDSDEQYF. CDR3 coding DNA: TGTGCCAGCAGCCCGTGGGACAGTGACGAGCAGTACTTC.